The rows below give T cell receptor beta chains drawn from one sample of a study of radiotherapy plus CTLA-4 blockade in lung cancer. Clones were read by immunoSEQ multiplex PCR, and TCRdb kept only the in-frame ones, dropping some. There are about 120,000 clones in the sample; roughly 80% occur only once, and approximately 4.7% lies in the top ten. The source was peripheral blood, collected from a patient treated with radiotherapy plus ipilimumab. These receptors were taken from a human donor with non-small cell lung cancer who had a partial response to radiotherapy plus ipilimumab. Each CDR3 is given with its conserved first and last residue. Fields, in order: J gene, V gene, D gene, CDR3 DNA, CDR3 protein. A D gene is named only where the DNA matches it firmly.

>TRBJ2-2|TRBV9|TRBD1
TGTGCCAGCAGCGTAGGGGGTGAGACAGGGACCGGGGAGCTGTTTTTT
CASSVGGETGTGELFF
>TRBJ2-7|TRBV20-1|NA
TGCAGTGCTCCCGTAACCTACGAGCAGTACTTC
CSAPVTYEQYF
>TRBJ2-5|TRBV6-5|NA
TGTGCCAGCGGGCCCTCCGGGACATTGGAGACCCAGTACTTC
CASGPSGTLETQYF
>TRBJ2-1|TRBV6-6|TRBD1
TGTGCCAGCAGTTCCGGGACAGGACGGATCAATGAGCAGTTCTTC
CASSSGTGRINEQFF
>TRBJ2-3|TRBV5-1|NA
TGCGCCAGCAGCTTGGGTGGCCAGACAGATACGCAGTATTTT
CASSLGGQTDTQYF
>TRBJ2-1|TRBV11-3|TRBD1
TGTGCCAGCAGCCCCCAGGACAGGGCAGGCAATGAGCAGTTCTTC
CASSPQDRAGNEQFF
>TRBJ1-2|TRBV19|NA
TGTGCCAGTACCCCCAACACCTTTATGGAGGGCTACACCTTC
CASTPNTFMEGYTF
>TRBJ2-1|TRBV5-4|NA
TGTGCCAGCAGCTTGTATCGTGGCAGGGAAAATGAGCAGTTCTTC
CASSLYRGRENEQFF
>TRBJ2-7|TRBV27|NA
TGTGCCAGCAGCTTCGGGACTCCTTCCTACGAGCAGTACTTC
CASSFGTPSYEQYF
>TRBJ2-7|TRBV27|TRBD1
TGTGCCAGCAGTTTAGCGACAGGGGGGTGGTATGAGCAGTACTTC
CASSLATGGWYEQYF